The source of this TCR beta chain is a study of control samples from healthy donors and cancer patients. Sequencing used immunoSEQ multiplex PCR; TCRdb keeps in-frame clones, though not all of them. The data contain approximately 100,000 clones, roughly four fifths of them singletons. This TCR came from a man aged 60 to 75 in good health. Sequencing was performed on blood.

CDR3 nucleotide sequence: TGTGCCAGCAAAGACGGATTCACAGATACGCAGTATTTT. It yields the protein CASKDGFTDTQYF. The gene calls are TRBV6-6 and TRBJ2-3; no firm D call. With 7 bases removed from V and 2 bases from J, the gap between germline ends came to 10 bases. The CDR3 contains 13 residues. The V gene's germline CDR1 is MNHNY and CDR2 SVGAGI (reference sequence).